This TCR beta chain was retrieved from a study of T cells after yellow fever vaccination. Study outcomes and limitations: Relatively few clonotypes were ones that appeared in both CD4 and CD8 compartments.

Concerning this clonotype itself: Its target is not known.

Between the trimmed V and J ends, which lost 4 bases and 0 bases, there was a span of 9 bases. CDR1 is SQVTM, CDR2 ANQGSEA, per germline. There are 13 residues in the CDR3. TCRdb re-called the 5' RACE reads with MiXCR, one entry per CDR3 protein. The sample includes roughly 300,000 distinct CDR3 sequences, roughly 8.3% seen only once; the top ten take roughly a sixth. The receptor was isolated from a man between 18 and 29 years old who received the YFV17D yellow fever vaccine. The chain employs TRBV29-1 and TRBJ1-2; D not resolved. The material sequenced was PBMCs, taken about 41 days after the first yellow fever vaccination. CDR3 bases: TGCAGCGTTGTAGGTATTTCTAACTATGGCTACACCTTC. Its translation: CSVVGISNYGYTF. The full variable domain, in which reference TRBV29-1 and TRBJ1-2 provide the parts outside the CDR3, is SAVISQKPSRDICQRGTSLTIQCQVDSQVTMMFWYRQQPGQSLTLIATANQGSEATYESGFVIDKFPISRPNLTFSTLTVSNMSPEDSSIYLCSVVGISNYGYTFGSGTRLTVV.